Listed here are 3 T cell receptor beta chains from one sample, sequenced in a study of cytomegalovirus exposure and HLA in healthy donors. Generated by immunoSEQ multiplex PCR, the TCRdb table keeps only in-frame clones and is missing some. Here the sample spans over 150,000 clones, approximately 84% being singletons. Sequencing was performed on PBMCs. The receptors here all came from a young woman in good health and CMV-seropositive.

The V call is TRBV11-2, the J call TRBJ2-5, with TRBD2 as a possible D gene (6 bases). Germline loops: CDR1 SGHAT, CDR2 FQNNGV. V was shortened by 5 bases and J by 5 bases, with 12 bases between the two germline ends. The CDR3 spans 13 residues. CDR3 nucleotides: TGTGCCAGCAGCCCCCGGGGGAGGGAGACCCAGTACTTC. Translating gives CASSPRGRETQYF.

The rearrangement joins TRBV5-1 to TRBJ1-1; 8 positions agree with TRBD1. CDR1 is SGHRS and CDR2 is YFSETQ in the germline V gene. This CDR3 comprises 14 residues. Trimming took 4 bases from V and 1 from J; bases not matched to a gene: 3. As DNA, the CDR3 is TGCGCCAGCAGCCCCGGGACAGGGAACACTGAAGCTTTCTTT. It is translated as CASSPGTGNTEAFF. The full variable domain, its missing parts supplied by reference TRBV5-1 and TRBJ1-1, is KAGVTQTPRYLIKTRGQQVTLSCSPISGHRSVSWYQQTPGQGLQFLFEYFSETQRNKGNFPGRFSGRQFSNSRSEMNVSTLELGDSALYLCASSPGTGNTEAFFGQGTRLTVV.

This clone has just a few counts. The J gene is TRBJ1-1, the V gene TRBV6-1; D not resolved. The CDR3 is made up of 13 amino acids. Trimming shortened V by 2 bases and J by 0 bases, and 4 bases separated the two germline ends. Germline CDR1 is MNHNS and CDR2 is SASEGT. This CDR3 reads CASSERLNTEAFF. Here the CDR3 DNA reads TGTGCCAGCAGTGAACGGTTGAACACTGAAGCTTTCTTT.